This passage covers 11 T cell receptor beta chains from one sample sequenced in a study of blood T cell repertoires in COVID-19 (TCRdb year 2020). Library construction relied on the immunoSEQ multiplex PCR assay. In its TCRdb copy, this immuneACCESS table keeps in-frame sequences only and misses some clones. Where compared with another copy, unresolved V genes explain less than half of these, and the others have no known cause. The sample table records a few hundred thousand clones; approximately 81% of these occur just once. The ten largest clones capture 2% to 3% of the sample. Input material: PBMCs or T cells enriched from blood (not recorded which). The source of these receptors is a woman aged 50 to 65 who had recovered from COVID-19.

The chain couples TRBV7-8 to TRBJ2-1; weak D call: TRBD1 (6 bases). Per the germline V gene, CDR1 is SGHVS and CDR2 is FQNEAQ. Trimming cost V 0 bases and J 7 bases, with 16 bases left between them. The CDR3 sequence is 16 residues long. DNA of the CDR3: TGTGCCAGCAGCTTAGCGCACACAGGGCTGACGAATGAGCAGTTCTTC. It codes for CASSLAHTGLTNEQFF.

The chain couples TRBV7-9 to TRBJ1-6; D is unresolved. V lost 0 bases, J lost 7 bases, and 4 bases lay in between. This CDR3 is built from 13 residues. CDR1 and CDR2 from the germline V gene are SEHNR and FQNEAQ (reference sequence). The CDR3 reads CASSLARNSPLHF. The CDR3, as DNA: TGTGCCAGCAGCTTAGCGAGAAATTCACCCCTCCACTTT.

Regarding this clone: An end of the junction differs from the germline gene, which may be a read error. V usage is TRBV11-2 and J usage is TRBJ1-5, with 11 bases matching TRBD1. The germline V gene encodes CDR1 SGHAT and CDR2 FQNNGV. There are 13 residues in the CDR3. This CDR3 is CGSSRDRGQPQHF. The CDR3 DNA follows: TGTGGCAGCAGTCGGGACAGGGGGCAGCCCCAGCATTTT.

This sequence joins TRBV29-1 and TRBJ1-2; D remains ambiguous. The CDR3 extends over 11 amino acids. V was cut by 4 bases and J by 8 bases, with 11 bases left in between. Germline V gives CDR1 SQVTM, CDR2 ANQGSEA. CDR3 in DNA: TGCAGCGTTGTGGCAGTTACGGGCTACACCTTC. Its translation: CSVVAVTGYTF.

The rearrangement uses TRBV19 and TRBJ2-1, with 7 positions matching TRBD1. From germline, CDR1 is LNHDA and CDR2 SQIVND (reference sequence). V lost 3 bases and J lost 1; bases outside the gene matches: 3. The CDR3 loop spans 15 amino acids. CDR3 sequence: CASSIEGASYNEQFF. The CDR3 bases are TGTGCCAGTAGTATTGAGGGGGCATCCTACAATGAGCAGTTCTTC. Full variable domain (rest looked up from reference TRBV19 and TRBJ2-1): DGGITQSPKYLFRKEGQNVTLSCEQNLNHDAMYWYRQDPGQGLRLIYYSQIVNDFQKGDIAEGYSVSREKKESFPLTVTSAQKNPTAFYLCASSIEGASYNEQFFGPGTRLTVL.

V gene TRBV30 combines with J gene TRBJ2-1; 7 bases are a match to TRBD2. The CDR3 spans 15 residues. Germline V gene data show CDR1 as GTSNPN and CDR2 as SVGIG (reference sequence). The J segment lost 7 bases and the V segment lost 5 bases, leaving 14 bases of the junction unmatched. The CDR3 bases are TGTGCCTGGGGGCGCGGACTAGGCATTAGGAATGAGCAGTTCTTC. It specifies CAWGRGLGIRNEQFF.

This clone was seen only a few times. The gene calls are TRBV9 and TRBJ1-1, with D tentatively TRBD1 (5 bases). Trimming cost V 4 bases and J 3 bases, with 13 bases left between them. Germline assignment: CDR1 SGDLS and CDR2 YYNGEE. This CDR3 has 14 residues. CDR3 amino acids: CASSSLGGDTEAFF. The CDR3 DNA reads as TGTGCCAGCAGCTCCCTTGGGGGGGACACTGAAGCTTTCTTT. Looking up the rest from reference TRBV9 and TRBJ1-1 gives the full variable domain: DSGVTQTPKHLITATGQRVTLRCSPRSGDLSVYWYQQSLDQGLQFLIQYYNGEERAKGNILERFSAQQFPDLHSELNLSSLELGDSALYFCASSSLGGDTEAFFGQGTRLTVV.

V usage is TRBV11-2 and J usage is TRBJ2-7, with D tentatively TRBD2 (5 bases). Germline CDR1 SGHAT, CDR2 FQNNGV. This CDR3 has 15 residues. Trimming shortened V by 0 bases and J by 3 bases, and 12 bases separated the two germline ends. The CDR3 region is CASSLDSLRGYEQYF. CDR3 in DNA: TGTGCCAGCAGCTTAGATTCCCTTCGGGGCTACGAGCAGTACTTC.

The genes are TRBV3-1 (or the pseudogene TRBV3-2) and TRBJ1-2, with 7 bases that match TRBD1. V lost 1 base and J lost 8; bases outside the gene matches: 7. Germline lookup yields CDR1 LGHDT and CDR2 YNNKEL (reference sequence). The CDR3 has 14 residues. CDR3 amino acids: CASSQGGGAGGYTF. CDR3 coding DNA: TGTGCCAGCAGCCAAGGAGGGGGCGCCGGCGGCTACACCTTC.

This chain uses TRBV4-1 with TRBJ1-6; TRBD1 might be the D (5 bases). Trimming shortened V by 2 bases and J by 9 bases, and 8 bases separated the two germline ends. Germline V lookup: CDR1 MGHRA, CDR2 YSYEKL. CDR3 length: 13 residues. In DNA form, the CDR3 reads TGCGCCAGCAGCCAACAGGGTGTTTCACCCCTCCACTTT. It specifies CASSQQGVSPLHF.

This rearrangement joins TRBV24-1 to TRBJ1-1, with 7 nucleotides matching TRBD1. V shed 4 bases, J shed 7 bases, and the junction held 2 bases outside the gene matches. The CDR3 loop spans 12 amino acids. Germline CDR1 KGHDR, CDR2 SFDVKD. CDR3 sequence reads: CATSENRGEAFF. The CDR3, as DNA: TGTGCCACCAGTGAGAACAGGGGTGAAGCTTTCTTT.